The T cell receptor (beta chain) described here comes from a study of blood T cell repertoires in COVID-19. At the level of the study: T cells, B-cell-depleted T cells, or PBMCs provided the cDNA or gDNA that served as material.

In the original analysis: Amplification of reference gene primers provided the estimated nucleated cell counts. Profiling relied on immunoSEQ multiplex PCR, and the TCRdb table lists in-frame clones only, not all of them. V and J calls and clone size follow that table, whereas D and trimming were derived from the DNA. The sample shows about 56,000 clones, roughly 89% of them seen only once. As to this clone: This likely comes from a read error, as the CDR3 has no conserved phenylalanine or tryptophan at its end. Because the CDR3's place on the DNA is in doubt, the DNA is left out and the CDR3 is given as listed by TCRdb.

Seattle's enrolled individuals joined amid active infection and were then monitored longitudinally. The CDR3 is 14 residues long, counting both termini. The germline gives CDR1 SEHNR, CDR2 FQNEAQ (reference sequence). The sequencing input was peripheral blood. The sequence was obtained from a woman aged 55 to 70 with COVID-19, enrolled during active disease. This chain links TRBV7-9 with TRBJ2-3; the DNA was not compared with TRBD2, the D call given in the table. CDR3 amino acids: CASSLAGGTDTQYS.